A selection of T cell receptor beta chains follows, all from one sample in a study of neurological immune-mediated disorders. TCRdb redid the calling of the 5' RACE reads with MiXCR, one entry per CDR3 protein. The repertoire holds 50,000 to 65,000 distinct CDR3 sequences, with roughly 3.5% as singletons. Sequenced: PBMCs. The receptors shown here come from a man aged 25 to 45 with multiple sclerosis. CDR3s include the opening cysteine and the closing phenylalanine or tryptophan. D genes are given only for firm matches. Where a row states a size, it is once, few, many or the class of an expanded clone; other rows omit it.

j_gene,d_gene,abundance,v_gene,CDR3nt,CDR3aa
TRBJ2-7,-,many,TRBV3-1,TGTGCCAGCAGCCAAGGGTGGGACGAGCAGTACTTC,CASSQGWDEQYF
TRBJ1-6,-,-,TRBV4-1,TGCGCCAGCAGCCAAGATGGGGGCAGGGCAAGGGATTCACCCCTCCACTTT,CASSQDGGRARDSPLHF
TRBJ2-5,TRBD2,many,TRBV20-1,TGCAGTGCTGATTCCCTAGCGGTCCAAGAGACCCAGTACTTC,CSADSLAVQETQYF
TRBJ2-1,TRBD1,many,TRBV7-8,TGTGCCAGCAGCTTAGGGCCCCTGACAGGGGGCAATGAGCAGTTCTTC,CASSLGPLTGGNEQFF
TRBJ1-1,TRBD1,many,TRBV7-9,TGTGCCAGCAGCTTAGGGACAGGGGGAGTTACTGAAGCTTTCTTT,CASSLGTGGVTEAFF
TRBJ2-2,-,many,TRBV12-3/TRBV12-4,TGTGCCAGCGAATTCTACAACGGGGAGCTGTTTTTT,CASEFYNGELFF
TRBJ1-2,-,many,TRBV5-5,TGTGCCAGCAGCCGAGACAAGAACTATGGCTACACCTTC,CASSRDKNYGYTF
TRBJ1-5,-,-,TRBV5-1,TGCGCCAGCAGCTATGGAGGGGGTAGCAATCAGCCCCAGCATTTT,CASSYGGGSNQPQHF
TRBJ2-7,TRBD2,many,TRBV3-1,TGTGCCAGCAGCCAGGCTAGCGGGGGGGCCGGCAGCGAGCAGTACTTC,CASSQASGGAGSEQYF
TRBJ1-1,-,many,TRBV20-1,TGCAGTGCGCAGGACAGCACGAACACTGAAGCTTTCTTT,CSAQDSTNTEAFF
TRBJ2-7,-,many,TRBV5-1,TGCGCCAGCAGCTTGGGGGGCTACGAGCAGTACTTC,CASSLGGYEQYF
TRBJ2-3,TRBD1,many,TRBV20-1,TGCAGTGCCCCCCGGGACAGGCTGAGAGATACGCAGTATTTT,CSAPRDRLRDTQYF
TRBJ2-5,-,-,TRBV19,TGTGCCAGTTCGGATTTTCAAGAGACCCAGTACTTC,CASSDFQETQYF
TRBJ1-6,-,many,TRBV7-9,TGTGCCAGCACGTCGGATAATTCACCCCTCCACTTT,CASTSDNSPLHF
TRBJ2-7,-,many,TRBV7-9,TGTGCCAGCAGCGATCTACCGGGACAACCGAAGGGGTACGAGCAGTACTTC,CASSDLPGQPKGYEQYF
TRBJ2-7,TRBD1,many,TRBV20-1,TGCAGTGCTAGTCTAGGGACAGGGGGCCTCCACGAGCAGTACTTC,CSASLGTGGLHEQYF
TRBJ2-6,-,-,TRBV7-6,TGTGCCAGCTCTGGGGCCAACGTCCTGACTTTC,CASSGANVLTF
TRBJ2-7,TRBD2,many,TRBV5-1,TGCGCCAGCAGCTTAGGGTACGGCGGGAGGGATGACTACGAGCAGTACTTC,CASSLGYGGRDDYEQYF
TRBJ1-4,-,many,TRBV9,TGTGCCAGCAGCCTCGGGGGGGCAACTAATGAAAAACTGTTTTTT,CASSLGGATNEKLFF
TRBJ1-6,TRBD1,few,TRBV20-1,TGCAGTGCTGGGCAGGGGGCTAATTCACCCCTCAACTTT,CSAGQGANSPLNF
TRBJ1-4,-,many,TRBV20-1,TGCAGTGCTGGCGGAGACAGCCATAATGAAAAACTGTTTTTT,CSAGGDSHNEKLFF
TRBJ2-1,TRBD1,many,TRBV3-1,TGTGCCAGCCGGGCAGGGCAGGGGGCTTGGCAGTTCTTC,CASRAGQGAWQFF
TRBJ1-2,-,many,TRBV6-6,TGTGCCAGCAGCACCAGGGGCCTCGGAGATTGGGGCTACACCTTC,CASSTRGLGDWGYTF
TRBJ1-1,-,many,TRBV6-5,TGTGCCAGCAGTTACTCGGCAGGGGCCCTGGACACTGAAGCTTTCTTT,CASSYSAGALDTEAFF
TRBJ2-5,-,many,TRBV5-1,TGCGCCAGCAGCTTGGAATTGGAGACCCAGTACTTC,CASSLELETQYF
TRBJ1-2,TRBD1,few,TRBV19,TGTGCCAGTAGCACAGGGGTGATCGGCTACACCTTC,CASSTGVIGYTF
TRBJ1-6,-,few,TRBV5-1,TGCGCCAGCAGCTTGGCCGCGGGGGCTTCACCCCTCAACTTT,CASSLAAGASPLNF
TRBJ2-3,-,-,TRBV7-3,TGTGCCAGCAGCTTAACCTACACAGATACGCAGTATTTT,CASSLTYTDTQYF
TRBJ2-1,TRBD2,many,TRBV3-1,TGTGCCAGCAGCCTCGGGACTAGCGGGAATAATGAGCAGTTCTTC,CASSLGTSGNNEQFF
TRBJ2-3,-,many,TRBV12-2,TGTGCAAGTCGCTGCTTCAGGGAAAGCACAGATACGCAGTATTTT,CASRCFRESTDTQYF
TRBJ2-1,TRBD2,many,TRBV5-1,TGCGCCAGCAGCCCGGAGGGGAGCGGGATAGGCTCCTACAATGAGCAGTTCTTC,CASSPEGSGIGSYNEQFF
TRBJ1-1,-,many,TRBV4-1,TGCGCCAGCAGCCAAGGGCCAGGGTACGGTGAAGCTTTCTTT,CASSQGPGYGEAFF
TRBJ2-6,-,-,TRBV7-6,TGTGCCAGCAGCGCACTTGGGACAGGACTAGCTGGGGCCAACGTCCTGACTTTC,CASSALGTGLAGANVLTF
TRBJ2-1,-,many,TRBV5-6,TGTGCCAGCAGCTTGACCCGGGGGGAGCAGTTCTTC,CASSLTRGEQFF
TRBJ2-5,-,many,TRBV5-1,TGCGCCAGCAGCTTCGGGGCAGGGGCTTCGGAGACCCAGTACTTC,CASSFGAGASETQYF
TRBJ2-3,TRBD2,many,TRBV20-1,TGCAGTGCTCCTATAGCGGGAAACACAGATACGCAGTATTTT,CSAPIAGNTDTQYF
TRBJ2-7,-,many,TRBV5-6,TGTGCCAGCAGCTTTGGACGGCTCTACGAGCAGTACTTC,CASSFGRLYEQYF